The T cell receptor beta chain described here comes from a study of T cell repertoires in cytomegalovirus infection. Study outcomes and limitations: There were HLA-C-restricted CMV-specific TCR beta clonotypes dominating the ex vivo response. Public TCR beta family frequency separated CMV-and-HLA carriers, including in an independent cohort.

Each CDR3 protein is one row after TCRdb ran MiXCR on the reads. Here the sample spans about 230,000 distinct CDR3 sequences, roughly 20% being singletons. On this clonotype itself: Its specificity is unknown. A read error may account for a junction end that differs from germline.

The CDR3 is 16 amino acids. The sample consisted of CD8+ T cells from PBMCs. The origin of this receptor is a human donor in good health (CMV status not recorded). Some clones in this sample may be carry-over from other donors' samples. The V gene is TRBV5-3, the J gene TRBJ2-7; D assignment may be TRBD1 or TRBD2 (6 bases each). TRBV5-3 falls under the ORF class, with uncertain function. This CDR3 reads CASSLVAGHLPYEQYF. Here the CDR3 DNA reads TGTGCCAGCAGCTTGGTGGCGGGACATCTCCCCTACGAGCAGTACTTC.